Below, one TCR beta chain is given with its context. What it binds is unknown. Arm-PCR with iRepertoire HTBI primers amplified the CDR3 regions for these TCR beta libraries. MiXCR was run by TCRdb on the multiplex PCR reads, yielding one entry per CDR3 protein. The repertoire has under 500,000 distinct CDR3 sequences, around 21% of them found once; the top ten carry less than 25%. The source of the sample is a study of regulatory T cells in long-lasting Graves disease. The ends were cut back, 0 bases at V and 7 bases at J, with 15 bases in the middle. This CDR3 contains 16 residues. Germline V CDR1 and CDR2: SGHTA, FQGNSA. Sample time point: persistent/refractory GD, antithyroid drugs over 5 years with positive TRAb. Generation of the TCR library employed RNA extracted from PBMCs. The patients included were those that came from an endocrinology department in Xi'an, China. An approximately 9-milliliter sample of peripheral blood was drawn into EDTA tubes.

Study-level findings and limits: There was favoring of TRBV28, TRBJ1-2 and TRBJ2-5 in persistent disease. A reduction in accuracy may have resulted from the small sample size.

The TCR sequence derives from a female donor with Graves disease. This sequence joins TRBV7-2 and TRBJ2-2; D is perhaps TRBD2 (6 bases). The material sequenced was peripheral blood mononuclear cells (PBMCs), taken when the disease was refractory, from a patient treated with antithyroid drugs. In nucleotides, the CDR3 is TGTGCCAGCAGCTTAGCAGAGACTAGTTTGGGCGGGGAGCTGTTTTTT. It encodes CASSLAETSLGGELFF. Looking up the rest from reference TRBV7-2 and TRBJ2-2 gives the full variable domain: GAGVSQSPSNKVTEKGKDVELRCDPISGHTALYWYRQSLGQGLEFLIYFQGNSAPDKSGLPSDRFSAERTGGSVSTLTIQRTQQEDSAVYLCASSLAETSLGGELFFGEGSRLTVL.